This T cell receptor (beta chain) is drawn from a study of shared clonotypes between healthy human individuals. Study-level background: Researchers assigned three CD4 naive, three CD4 memory, two CD8 naive and one CD8 memory plate to each donor.

Every subset's genomic DNA went evenly onto several immunoSEQ plates. Authors' analysis steps: Owing to the provision of junction-only sequences devoid of quality scores by immunoSEQ, filtering differed. Sequenced by immunoSEQ multiplex PCR; TCRdb stores in-frame clones only, minus some. V and J calls and clone size are as listed in that table; D and trimming were resolved from the DNA. This table has under 1,100,000 clones, roughly 70% appearing once. The sequence came from a man aged 18 to 29 in good health. The material sequenced was memory CD4+ T cells sorted from blood. The sample's subset: CD45RA-negative fraction.

The chain's CDR3 is CASSERGQWLNNEQFF. For the CDR3, the DNA is TGTGCCAGCAGTGAGAGGGGTCAGTGGCTTAACAATGAGCAGTTCTTC. The genes are TRBV6-1 and TRBJ2-1, with D tentatively TRBD1 or TRBD2 (5 bases each). Trimming removed 3 bases from V and 5 bases from J, with 17 bases in between. This CDR3 has 16 amino acids. Germline V CDR1 and CDR2: MNHNS, SASEGT.